The 3 T cell receptor beta chains reported below all come from one sample, sequenced in a study of cytomegalovirus exposure and HLA in healthy donors. In the PCR, 60 Vbeta and 13 Jbeta primers were used. This table comes from immunoSEQ multiplex PCR, and its TCRdb copy is limited to in-frame clones, with some not included. This table holds approximately 160,000 clones, 68% found once. Sequenced input: PBMCs. The receptor source for this set is a man in his forties or fifties in good health and CMV-seronegative.

This chain uses TRBV5-1 with TRBJ2-7, with TRBD1 matching 8 bases. The J call may not be correct, given that the DNA end is closer to TRBJ2-1. The length of the CDR3 is 16 residues. Looked up from germline, CDR1 is SGHRS and CDR2 is YFSETQ. DNA for the CDR3: TGCGCCAGCAGCTTGATTCCAGGACAGGGTGGTAATGAGCAGTTCTTC. Translation gives CASSLIPGQGGNEQFF.

V usage is TRBV6-5 and J usage is TRBJ2-5, with 8 bases identical to TRBD1. The CDR3 consists of 15 residues. Trimming cost V 2 bases and J 5 bases; bases outside gene matches: 7. The germline CDR1 and CDR2 sequences are MNHEY and SVGAGI. CDR3 coding DNA: TGTGCCAGCAGTTACCAGACAGGGGTACGGGAGACCCAGTACTTC. This sequence encodes CASSYQTGVRETQYF.

The chain joins TRBV10-3 to TRBJ2-1, with D uncertain. V lost 8 bases and J lost 2, with 10 bases in between. Germline lookup yields CDR1 ENHRY and CDR2 SYGVKD. The CDR3 consists of 13 residues. The CDR3 DNA follows: TGTGCCATCGACTCGTCACCCTACAATGAGCAGTTCTTC. It specifies CAIDSSPYNEQFF.